This entry lists 21 T cell receptor beta chains sequenced from one sample in a study of Graves' ophthalmopathy and Graves' hyperthyroidism. TCR beta CDR3 amplification used RNA transcripts. RT-PCR in the first round used HTBI primers; a second-round multiplex PCR followed. TCRdb ran MiXCR on the multiplex PCR reads and lists one entry per CDR3 protein. Among a few hundred thousand distinct CDR3 sequences listed, approximately 16% were seen once. Sequencing was carried out using peripheral blood. Receptor source: a woman under 30 with Graves' ophthalmopathy.

Only a few counts were recorded for this clonotype. The chain recombines TRBV30 with TRBJ1-5; 8 nucleotides agree with TRBD1. Germline trimming cut 4 bases from V and 6 bases from J; bases unmatched to any gene: 8. CDR3 length: 14 residues. Germline values: CDR1 GTSNPN, CDR2 SVGIG (reference sequence). CDR3 loop: CAWNPSGGGQPQHF. CDR3 DNA sequence: TGTGCCTGGAACCCCTCAGGGGGCGGTCAGCCCCAGCATTTT.

This clonotype showed up many times. The gene calls are TRBV20-1 and TRBJ1-5; D is unresolved. With 3 bases removed from V and 4 bases from J, the gap between germline ends came to 7 bases. Per germline, CDR1 DFQATT and CDR2 SNEGSKA (reference sequence). CDR3 size: 12 residues. CDR3 sequence (DNA): TGCAGTGCTAGTGCCAGTAATCAGCCCCAGCATTTT. Residues: CSASASNQPQHF.

As for this clonotype: A much more abundant neighbour one base away suggests this may be a read error. CDR3 nucleotide sequence: TGTACCACCTCAACGACACCCCAAGAGACCCAGTACTTC. This codes for CTTSTTPQETQYF. The genes are TRBV27 and TRBJ2-5; D is ambiguous. The CDR3 sequence is 13 residues long. The V gene's germline CDR1 is MNHEY and CDR2 SMNVEV (reference sequence).

At least ten counts were recorded for this clonotype. The chain employs TRBV5-1 and TRBJ1-6; D is unclear. CDR1 is SGHRS and CDR2 is YFSETQ in the germline V gene. V was clipped by 3 bases and J by 10 bases, with 17 bases between them. This CDR3 is built from 15 residues. The CDR3 region has the DNA TGCGCCAGCAGCTCCTTTGGCTATGCGTCCTCACCCCTCCACTTT. It translates to CASSSFGYASSPLHF.

This clonotype was seen ten or more times. The genes are TRBV30 and TRBJ1-3, with TRBD1 as a possible D gene (5 bases). This CDR3 contains 18 residues. CDR1 is GTSNPN and CDR2 is SVGIG in the germline V gene (reference sequence). Trimming shortened V by 1 base and J by 0 bases, and 19 bases separated the two germline ends. Here the CDR3 DNA reads TGTGCCTGGAGTGGGGCGCGCGGGGGGTCGAGCTCTGGAAACACCATATATTTT. This encodes CAWSGARGGSSSGNTIYF.

The table lists this clonotype with many counts. The chain has TRBV29-1 and TRBJ2-2, with 7 bases lining up with TRBD1. This CDR3 is 12 amino acids long. After removal of 7 bases from V and 5 bases from J, the junction contained 4 bases not matched to a gene. CDR1 and CDR2 (germline): SQVTM, ANQGSEA. The DNA for the CDR3 is TGCAGCGCTGGGACAGCTACCGGGGAGCTGTTTTTT. This codes for CSAGTATGELFF.

This clonotype was recorded at least ten times. V usage is TRBV29-1 and J usage is TRBJ2-7; D is uncertain. This CDR3 has 10 residues. With 4 bases removed from V and 5 bases from J, the gap between germline ends came to 6 bases. CDR1 is SQVTM and CDR2 is ANQGSEA in the germline V gene. This CDR3 reads CSVAGDEQYF. In nucleotides, the CDR3 is TGCAGCGTTGCCGGTGACGAGCAGTACTTC.

Ten or more counts support this clonotype. The chain combines TRBV28 with TRBJ2-7; D possibly corresponds to TRBD2 (6 bases). This CDR3 is built from 15 residues. CDR1 is MDHEN, CDR2 SYDVKM, per germline. V shed 6 bases and J shed 6 bases, with 21 bases lying between them. The CDR3 DNA is TGTGCCAGCAGCCCTAATACTACCCCCGGGAGCGAGCAGTACTTC. It specifies CASSPNTTPGSEQYF.

J is TRBJ2-7 and V is TRBV2; D is perhaps TRBD1 (5 bases). Germline loops: CDR1 SNHLY, CDR2 FYNNEI. The length of the CDR3 is 13 residues. Trimming left V 7 bases short and J 6 bases short, with 16 bases between. Here the CDR3 reads CASILQGRGEQYF. The CDR3 DNA sequence: TGTGCCAGCATCCTCCAGGGCAGAGGCGAGCAGTACTTC.

The rearrangement links TRBV28 to TRBJ2-7; D may be TRBD1 or TRBD2 (5 bases each). The V gene's germline CDR1 is MDHEN and CDR2 SYDVKM. The CDR3 consists of 13 residues. Trimming removed 10 bases from V and 4 bases from J, with 17 bases in between. The CDR3 region has the DNA TGTGCCACCAACCCGGGACGGACGTACGAGCAGTACTTC. Its translation is CATNPGRTYEQYF.

In DNA, the CDR3 is TGCGCCAGCAGCGTACCCACAGGGGCGGACACTGAAGCTTTCTTT. Translating gives CASSVPTGADTEAFF. This chain uses TRBV5-1 with TRBJ1-1; 7 positions agree with TRBD1. The CDR3 loop spans 15 amino acids. The germline V gene has CDR1 SGHRS and CDR2 YFSETQ. The trim removed 4 bases at V and 3 bases at J, leaving 9 bases unmatched.

This clonotype was detected ten times or more. The J gene is TRBJ2-7, the V gene TRBV20-1, with TRBD1 identical over 7 bases. Germline assignment: CDR1 DFQATT and CDR2 SNEGSKA (reference sequence). The junction had 7 bases not matched to a gene; V was cut back by 5 bases and J by 3 bases. The CDR3 runs to 13 residues. CDR3 loop: CSAVGQTIYEQYF. The DNA for the CDR3 is TGCAGTGCTGTGGGACAGACTATCTACGAGCAGTACTTC.

This sequence joins TRBV11-2 and TRBJ2-5; D not resolved. Germline CDR1 SGHAT, CDR2 FQNNGV. The CDR3 runs to 15 residues. Trimming cost V 8 bases and J 1 base, with 17 bases left between them. CDR3 sequence reads: CASATRFNLQETQYF. DNA of the CDR3: TGTGCCAGCGCCACACGGTTCAATCTCCAAGAGACCCAGTACTTC. The full variable domain, in which reference TRBV11-2 and TRBJ2-5 provide the parts outside the CDR3, is EAGVAQSPRYKIIEKRQSVAFWCNPISGHATLYWYQQILGQGPKLLIQFQNNGVVDDSQLPKDRFSAERLKGVDSTLKIQPAKLEDSAVYLCASATRFNLQETQYFGPGTRLLVL.

This clonotype has at least ten counts. This chain connects TRBV24-1 to TRBJ2-7, with D uncertain. The CDR3 contains 13 residues. V lost 3 bases to trimming and J lost 3 bases, with 8 bases between them. CDR1 is KGHDR, CDR2 SFDVKD, per germline. CDR3 sequence (DNA): TGTGCCACCAGTGATGGATTGAGCTACGAGCAGTACTTC. Protein product: CATSDGLSYEQYF.

In its sample, this clonotype was seen many times. The chain uses TRBV6-2 or TRBV6-3 and TRBJ2-5, with D maybe TRBD2 (5 bases). V lost 5 bases, J lost 2 bases, and 15 bases lay in between. CDR1 MNHEY and CDR2 SVGEGT come from the germline V gene. The length of the CDR3 is 15 residues. CDR3 protein: CASSLYSRTQETQYF. Written as DNA, the CDR3 is TGTGCCAGCAGTCTCTACAGCCGGACTCAAGAGACCCAGTACTTC.

This clonotype was counted many times. The rearrangement joins TRBV5-1 to TRBJ1-2; D not resolved. The germline V gene encodes CDR1 SGHRS and CDR2 YFSETQ. The CDR3 is made up of 13 amino acids. The V and J ends lost 4 bases and 4 bases respectively, with 11 bases between them. The CDR3, as DNA: TGCGCCAGCAGCCTGAGACCGGGCTATGGCTACACCTTC. Its translation is CASSLRPGYGYTF.

This clonotype was recorded at least ten times. The chain couples TRBV20-1 to TRBJ2-3, with D hard to call. V gave up 5 bases and J gave up 1 base, with 13 bases separating them. This CDR3 has 14 residues. Germline lookup yields CDR1 DFQATT and CDR2 SNEGSKA (reference sequence). The CDR3 sequence: CSASPGYRTDTQYF. As DNA, the CDR3 is TGCAGTGCTTCCCCAGGATATCGCACAGATACGCAGTATTTT.

This clonotype came up many times. V and J are TRBV25-1 and TRBJ1-1; D call uncertain. Trimming removed 4 bases from V and 7 bases from J, with 7 bases in between. Germline V gene sequence: CDR1 MGHDK, CDR2 SYGVNS. This CDR3 has 11 residues. The CDR3 DNA reads TGTGCCAGCAGTGCGGTGGGTGAAGCTTTCTTT. Its protein product is CASSAVGEAFF.

In this sample, this clonotype turned up many times. The CDR3 loop is CASSTGTASYEQYF. In nucleotides, the CDR3 is TGTGCCAGTAGTACCGGGACAGCCTCCTACGAGCAGTACTTC. The rearrangement uses TRBV19 and TRBJ2-7; 7 nucleotides align to TRBD1. V lost 4 bases and J lost 0; bases outside the gene matches: 3. Germline assignment: CDR1 LNHDA and CDR2 SQIVND (reference sequence). The CDR3 is made up of 14 amino acids.

The CDR3 region has the DNA TGTGCCAGCAGTTACTCGATTACAGGGTGGTCACCCCTCCACTTT. Translation gives CASSYSITGWSPLHF. The rearrangement uses TRBV6-5 and TRBJ1-6; D possibly corresponds to TRBD1 (6 bases). V was cut by 0 bases and J by 10 bases, with 13 bases left in between. The CDR3 sequence is 15 residues long. Germline loops: CDR1 MNHEY, CDR2 SVGAGI.

At least ten counts were recorded for this clonotype. Being one base from a much bigger clone, this may be a read error. This CDR3 fails to terminate in the conserved phenylalanine or tryptophan, so it likely reflects a read error. The rearrangement links TRBV15 to TRBJ2-5, with 7 positions matching TRBD2. CDR3 length: 15 residues. With 5 bases clipped from V and 4 bases from J, the junction kept 10 bases outside the gene matches. Germline V gives CDR1 LNHNV, CDR2 YYDKDF (reference sequence). Written as DNA, the CDR3 is TGTGCCACCAGCTTTACAGCGGGGCCTGCAGAGACCCAGTACTCC. Translated, it gives CATSFTAGPAETQYS.